The 6 T cell receptor beta chains reported below all come from one sample, sequenced in a study of blood T cell repertoires in COVID-19. Using immunoSEQ multiplex PCR, the repertoire was profiled, and TCRdb retains in-frame clones only, with some absent. The data contain about 250,000 clones, about 83% of them seen just once; the ten biggest clones take up approximately 5.9%. Sequenced sample: peripheral blood. The receptor source for this set is a man of 80 years or more with acute or convalescent COVID-19.

The chain is built from TRBV18 and TRBJ1-2, with D tentatively TRBD1 (5 bases). The CDR3 sequence is 16 residues long. The V end lost 3 bases, the J end lost 3 bases, and 17 bases lay between the germline ends. CDR1 and CDR2 (germline): KGHSH, LQKENI. The DNA of the CDR3 is TGTGCCAGCTCACCGACGGGGACTTCTTCTGACTATGGCTACACCTTC. This gives the protein CASSPTGTSSDYGYTF.

This clone is a singleton in its sample. The chain has TRBV5-1 and TRBJ1-1; 8 nucleotides line up with TRBD1. This CDR3 is 16 amino acids long. Germline CDR1 is SGHRS and CDR2 is YFSETQ. Unmatched junction bases numbered 11, after V lost 0 bases and J lost 7 bases. DNA of the CDR3: TGCGCCAGCAGCTTGGAAGGTGTCAGGGGGCCTAGTGAAGCTTTCTTT. Protein: CASSLEGVRGPSEAFF. The variable domain in full, completed from reference TRBV5-1 and TRBJ1-1, reads KAGVTQTPRYLIKTRGQQVTLSCSPISGHRSVSWYQQTPGQGLQFLFEYFSETQRNKGNFPGRFSGRQFSNSRSEMNVSTLELGDSALYLCASSLEGVRGPSEAFFGQGTRLTVV.

V and J are TRBV5-1 and TRBJ1-1; 8 bases fit TRBD1. Trimming at V came to 4 bases and at J to 1 base, leaving 12 bases not matched to a gene. This CDR3 region has 17 residues. Germline loops: CDR1 SGHRS, CDR2 YFSETQ. CDR3 nucleotide sequence: TGCGCCAGCAGCACATGGACCAGGGGGCTGACGAACACTGAAGCTTTCTTT. The encoded protein is CASSTWTRGLTNTEAFF.

The sample holds a few counts of this clone. This chain uses TRBV15 with TRBJ2-7, with TRBD2 matching over 10 bases. The germline CDR1 and CDR2 sequences are LNHNV and YYDKDF (reference sequence). V shed 1 base and J 3 bases; nucleotides not matched to a gene: 3. This CDR3 comprises 15 residues. The CDR3 loop is CATSRVAGGSYEQYF. The CDR3 nucleotides read TGTGCCACCAGCAGAGTAGCGGGGGGAAGCTACGAGCAGTACTTC.

The chain links TRBV3-1 (or the pseudogene TRBV3-2) to TRBJ1-1, with 8 bases aligning to TRBD1. The CDR3 extends over 16 amino acids. CDR1 is LGHDT, CDR2 YNNKEL, per germline (reference sequence). The J segment lost 4 bases and the V segment lost 0 bases, leaving 7 bases of the junction unmatched. CDR3 sequence (DNA): TGTGCCAGCAGCCAAGAGGCCGGCAGGGGGCCCACTGAAGCTTTCTTT. Translating it yields CASSQEAGRGPTEAFF.

The V call is TRBV29-1, the J call TRBJ2-7, with 10 bases identical to TRBD2. The CDR3 covers 13 residues. Germline V gives CDR1 SQVTM, CDR2 ANQGSEA. Trimming removed 3 bases from V and 5 bases from J; junction bases left unmatched: 4. The CDR3 nucleotides are TGCAGCGTTGACCTAGCGGGAGCCCACGAGCAGTACTTC. It codes for CSVDLAGAHEQYF.